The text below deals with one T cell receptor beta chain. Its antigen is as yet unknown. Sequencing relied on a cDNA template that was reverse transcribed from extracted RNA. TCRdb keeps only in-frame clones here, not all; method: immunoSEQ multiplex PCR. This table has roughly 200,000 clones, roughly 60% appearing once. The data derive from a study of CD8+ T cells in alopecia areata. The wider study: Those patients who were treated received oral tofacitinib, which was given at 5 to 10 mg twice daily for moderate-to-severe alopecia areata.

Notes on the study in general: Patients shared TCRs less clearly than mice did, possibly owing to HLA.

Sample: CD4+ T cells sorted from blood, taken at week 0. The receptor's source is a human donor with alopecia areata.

This chain's CDR3 is CASSLTNRYGYTF. CDR3 DNA: TGCGCCAGCAGCTTAACTAACCGATATGGCTACACCTTC. The V gene is TRBV5-1, the J gene TRBJ1-2, with D unresolved. CDR1 and CDR2 from the germline V gene are SGHRS and YFSETQ. V dropped 2 bases and J dropped 5 bases, with 10 bases sitting between them. This CDR3 is 13 amino acids long.